The 8 T cell receptor beta chains in this list originate from one sample, sequenced in a study of cytomegalovirus exposure and HLA in healthy donors. PCR primers comprised 60 Vbeta and 13 Jbeta primers. The table came from immunoSEQ multiplex PCR; TCRdb's copy has only in-frame clones and leaves some out. The sample has approximately 110,000 clones; about 70% are singletons. The sequenced material came from PBMCs. These receptors originate from a man aged 30 to 39 in good health and CMV-seropositive.

The rearrangement uses TRBV2 and TRBJ1-6; the D gene is possibly TRBD1 (6 bases). V lost 0 bases to trimming and J lost 7 bases, with 10 bases between them. The CDR3 is 15 residues long. The germline CDR1 and CDR2 sequences are SNHLY and FYNNEI. The CDR3, as DNA: TGTGCCAGCAGTGAAGCTGGTAGGGGGAATTCACCCCTCCACTTT. Translated, it gives CASSEAGRGNSPLHF.

Here the CDR3 DNA reads TGCGCCAGCAGGAATACGGACGAGCAGTACTTC. Translating gives CASRNTDEQYF. The chain joins TRBV5-1 to TRBJ2-7; D gene uncertain. Germline V CDR1 and CDR2: SGHRS, YFSETQ. With 5 bases removed from V and 5 bases from J, the gap between germline ends came to 8 bases. The length of the CDR3 is 11 residues.

The chain uses TRBV10-3 and TRBJ2-5; possibly TRBD2 for D (6 bases). CDR3 length: 15 residues. CDR1 and CDR2 (germline): ENHRY, SYGVKD. Deletions cut 7 bases from V and 3 bases from J, with 18 bases between. DNA of the CDR3: TGTGCCATCATCGGGCCGGGGGAGCTAAAAGAGACCCAGTACTTC. Its protein is CAIIGPGELKETQYF.

This clone was seen more than once but under ten times. The chain is built from TRBV9 and TRBJ2-1; TRBD2 matches 10 bases. Trimming cost V 2 bases and J 7 bases; bases outside gene matches: 9. Looked up from germline, CDR1 is SGDLS and CDR2 is YYNGEE. The CDR3 runs 16 residues. DNA for the CDR3: TGTGCCAGCAGCGTCGGTCCTAGCGGGGGTCAGAATGAGCAGTTCTTC. This sequence encodes CASSVGPSGGQNEQFF.

The V call is TRBV19, the J call TRBJ1-6; D is uncertain. The CDR3 spans 16 residues. Trimming stripped 4 bases from V and 3 bases from J, with 13 bases between. Per the germline V gene, CDR1 is LNHDA and CDR2 is SQIVND (reference sequence). CDR3 amino acids: CASSKVHGGYNSPLHF. CDR3 nucleotide sequence: TGTGCCAGTAGTAAAGTCCACGGCGGCTATAATTCACCCCTCCACTTT.

The rearrangement links TRBV7-6 to TRBJ2-3, with TRBD2 matching over 7 bases. Germline trimming cut 1 base from V and 4 bases from J; bases unmatched to any gene: 8. This CDR3 is built from 16 residues. The germline V gene encodes CDR1 SGHVS and CDR2 FNYEAQ. The CDR3 reads CASSLVWEGRADTQYF. In DNA, the CDR3 is TGTGCCAGCAGCTTAGTATGGGAGGGCCGTGCAGATACGCAGTATTTT.

The rearrangement links TRBV19 to TRBJ1-1; 10 bases are a match to TRBD1. This CDR3 contains 15 residues. Germline V gene data show CDR1 as LNHDA and CDR2 as SQIVND (reference sequence). Trimming cost V 7 bases and J 4 bases; bases outside gene matches: 9. CDR3 region: CASTKFGTGVTEAFF. CDR3 DNA sequence: TGTGCCAGTACAAAGTTCGGGACAGGGGTCACTGAAGCTTTCTTT.

This rearrangement joins TRBV11-3 to TRBJ2-2; a weak D match, TRBD1 (5 bases). The V end lost 7 bases, the J end lost 2 bases, and 11 bases lay between the germline ends. The CDR3 consists of 14 residues. Looked up from germline, CDR1 is SGHNT and CDR2 is YENEEA. CDR3 sequence (DNA): TGTGCCAGCATGGGGCTAGTCAACACCGGGGAGCTGTTTTTT. It codes for CASMGLVNTGELFF.